This T cell receptor beta chain came from a study of beta chain features in type 1 diabetes (dated by TCRdb to the late 2010s). For context, the study as a whole: No differences in mean age, gender distribution, total cell number or subset yield were found between patients and healthy donors. Across all samples, fewer than 110,000,000 sorted cells were examined, and cell number per subset correlated strongly with RNA yield. In the study, TCRB repertoires of sorted circulating CD4+ T cell subsets from recently diagnosed type 1 diabetes patients were compared with those of matched healthy donors. Whereas all 30 or so donors provided naive and central memory subsets, regulatory and stem cell-like memory subsets were isolated from just 8 patients and roughly eight healthy donors. Summary of the overall study and its limitations: Because small numbers of individuals were included in the HLA sub-analyses, any influence of HLA type on TCRB rearrangement was left unresolved. At VDJ recombination sites, patients with type 1 diabetes made fewer insertions and deleted more nucleotides, a pattern implying thymic rearrangement abnormalities. Because cDNA rather than genomic DNA was sequenced, highly expressing activated cells could have been over-represented, although no difference in activation and CD3 levels was found between groups. Naive, central memory and regulatory TCRB repertoires appeared more similar among patients than among healthy donors. PCR might favor shorter templates, but patient and control samples were amplified and corrected together, so any skew would affect both groups equally. Type 1 diabetes patients showed a moderate but significant shortening of TCRB CDR3 length in all four CD4+ subsets.

Taken from cysteine to phenylalanine, the CDR3 has 15 residues. Left in the record is the CDR3 DNA by itself, 45 bases read in frame from the first base. Taken from the germline V gene, the CDR1 and CDR2 loops are LGHNA and YSLEER. This clone has more than one count but fewer than ten. The antigen this receptor binds is unknown. No much larger clone exists at a distance of one base, and base qualities are not known. A single peripheral blood draw of about 120 mL on average was collected from each donor into heparinised tubes. Using a panel that included CD45RO, CCR7, CD25, CD127, CD95 and CD27, naive, central memory, regulatory and stem cell-like memory CD4+ T cells were sorted on a BD FACSAria II. Purity was above 95% for every sorted population. PBMCs were isolated immediately by Lymphoprep density gradient centrifugation and stained directly without culture. Samples were stained and sorted in pairs, with one healthy donor and one patient per experiment, so that batch effects were minimized.

The entire amount of isolated RNA was reverse transcribed using the High Capacity cDNA Reverse Transcription Kit, so the sequenced TCRB transcripts were expressed ones. Deep immunoSEQ sequencing was applied to naive, central memory and regulatory T cell samples, giving an average of roughly 3.3 million total reads per sample. After sorted cells were lysed in RLT buffer, RNA was extracted with DNase-treated RNeasy Micro or Mini kits, with the choice depending on cell number. To prevent cross-contamination, every cell subset was processed on its own, while patient and healthy donor samples were processed together. TCRB sequences were amplified from cDNA with the immunoSEQ multiplex PCR, producing 87-bp fragments spanning the CDR3 region. Sequencing of the amplicons was performed on the Illumina HiSeq platform. Concerning the study's data processing: Synthetic template baselines were used to correct PCR bias computationally, reads within Hamming distance 2 were collapsed together, and singletons that could not be merged were discarded. Reads were aligned against IMGT so that V, D and J genes, CDR3 length and insertions or deletions at six rearrangement sites could be assigned. Within each subset, clonotype counts were normalized to sorted cell number, and only after that were true diversity and Gini coefficients computed with the tcR R package. The overlap coefficient, calculated on TCRB nucleotide sequences, was used to measure repertoire sharing. As a proxy for the pre-selection repertoire, out-of-frame TCRB sequences from naive cells were analyzed. Entries here come from immuneACCESS through TCRdb and include only in-frame sequences with V and J called. Some clones fail to appear in such tables; in the studies checked, an unresolved V gene covers under half of the shortfall, and the cause of the remainder is unknown. That table is the source of V, J and clone size, and D and trimming were worked out from the DNA. Here the sample has fewer than 900,000 clones; 15% to 20% occur a single time. The ten biggest clones cover 0.023% of the sample.

The rearranged segments are TRBV4-3 and TRBJ2-5, and TRBD2 aligns with 8 junction nucleotides. TRBJ2-7 matches the DNA end more closely, so the J call is doubtful. The receptor was derived from a woman under 30 in good health. The sample was naive CD4+ T cells from blood. The sample's cell subset or site label, decoded: true naive CD4+ T cells. CDR3 reads: CASSQVHGGVYEQYF. The DNA sequence reads TGCGCCAGCAGCCAAGTCCACGGGGGGGTCTACGAGCAGTACTTC.